Listed here are 28 T cell receptor beta chains from one sample, sequenced in a study of T cell responses to AZD1222 COVID-19 vaccine. Using immunoSEQ multiplex PCR, the repertoire was profiled, and TCRdb retains in-frame clones only, with some absent. Of 110,000 or so clones in the sample, approximately 85% are singletons; the top ten hold approximately 8.5%. The starting material was peripheral blood, obtained on day 0 of AZD1222 vaccination. The receptors were gathered from an adult in good health.

The rearrangement uses TRBV6-5 and TRBJ2-2; D not resolved. V was pared by 9 bases and J by 5 bases, with 7 bases between. The germline gives CDR1 MNHEY, CDR2 SVGAGI. The CDR3 is 11 amino acids. The CDR3: CASARTGELFF. CDR3 nucleotide sequence: TGTGCCAGTGCCCGGACCGGGGAGCTGTTTTTT.

The V call is TRBV4-1, the J call TRBJ1-1; 7 bases map to TRBD1. Germline CDR1 MGHRA, CDR2 YSYEKL. The CDR3 spans 14 residues. Trimming took 4 bases from V and 1 from J; bases not matched to a gene: 3. The CDR3 coding sequence is TGCGCCAGCAGCCGCGGACAGGAGAACACTGAAGCTTTCTTT. Translating it yields CASSRGQENTEAFF.

The rearrangement joins TRBV7-3 to TRBJ1-2; D ambiguous. V lost 5 bases and J 4 bases, leaving 20 bases between the germline ends. Germline CDR1 is SGHTA and CDR2 is FQGTGA. CDR3 size: 16 residues. CDR3 DNA sequence: TGTGCCAGCAGCCCCACGCACCAGCGTCGAGCCTATGGCTACACCTTC. Amino acids: CASSPTHQRRAYGYTF.

In nucleotides, the CDR3 is TGTGCCAGCAGCGTTAGGTGGGCTGCTAGCACAGATACGCAGTATTTT. Translating it yields CASSVRWAASTDTQYF. The rearrangement joins TRBV9 to TRBJ2-3, with unresolved D. With 2 bases removed from V and 0 bases from J, the gap between germline ends came to 13 bases. Germline lookup yields CDR1 SGDLS and CDR2 YYNGEE. This CDR3 is 16 amino acids long.

The genes are TRBV9 and TRBJ1-2; D gene uncertain. This CDR3 comprises 15 residues. Trimming took off 0 bases at V and 3 bases at J, with 12 bases between the two ends. CDR1 and CDR2 from the germline V gene are SGDLS and YYNGEE. The CDR3 spells CASSVGGSGDYGYTF. The CDR3 bases are TGTGCCAGCAGCGTAGGTGGATCAGGCGACTATGGCTACACCTTC.

The chain recombines TRBV5-8 with TRBJ1-5; 8 positions match TRBD1. Trimming cost V 2 bases and J 6 bases; bases outside gene matches: 7. There are 15 residues in the CDR3. The germline gives CDR1 SGHTS, CDR2 YDEGEE. Here the CDR3 DNA reads TGTGCCAGCAGCTTACGGCAGGGGGCCATTCAGCCCCAGCATTTT. Amino acids: CASSLRQGAIQPQHF.

The rearrangement uses TRBV28 and TRBJ2-5, with 8 nucleotides matching TRBD1. Germline V gene sequence: CDR1 MDHEN, CDR2 SYDVKM. The V and J ends lost 5 bases and 3 bases, in that order; junction bases with no gene match: 5. CDR3 length: 14 amino acids. CDR3 coding DNA: TGTGCCAGCAGTGTGGCAGGGGGCGAAGAGACCCAGTACTTC. Protein product: CASSVAGGEETQYF.

This chain uses TRBV29-1 with TRBJ1-2; possible D gene TRBD1, 6 bases. The CDR3 sequence is 14 residues long. Germline values: CDR1 SQVTM, CDR2 ANQGSEA. V shed 4 bases and J shed 8 bases, with 20 bases lying between them. CDR3 sequence: CSVGRNRDTEGYTF. The CDR3 DNA reads TGCAGCGTTGGCCGGAACCGGGACACTGAGGGCTACACCTTC.

The chain joins TRBV30 to TRBJ1-3; D unclear. There are 14 residues in the CDR3. Germline loops: CDR1 GTSNPN, CDR2 SVGIG (reference sequence). Trimming stripped 3 bases from V and 2 bases from J, with 11 bases between. The CDR3 sequence: CAWSRLAPGNTIYF. In DNA form, the CDR3 reads TGTGCCTGGAGCAGACTAGCACCTGGAAACACCATATATTTT.

The chain couples TRBV19 to TRBJ2-5; perhaps D is TRBD1 or TRBD2 (6 bases each). This CDR3 has 16 residues. Deletions cut 5 bases from V and 1 base from J, with 17 bases between. CDR1 and CDR2 from the germline V gene are LNHDA and SQIVND (reference sequence). CDR3 coding DNA: TGTGCCAGTAGTCCCTATTATCCGGGGGCCCAAGAGACCCAGTACTTC. It translates to CASSPYYPGAQETQYF.

The chain links TRBV6-2 or TRBV6-3 to TRBJ2-7; 9 bases line up with TRBD1. The germline V gene has CDR1 MNHEY and CDR2 SVGEGT. J was trimmed by 3 bases and V by 5 bases; bases with no gene match: 11. The CDR3 consists of 16 residues. The CDR3 region has the DNA TGTGCCAGCAGTCTAGACAGGGGGATAGTGAACTACGAGCAGTACTTC. Translation gives CASSLDRGIVNYEQYF.

This clone was found once. The chain couples TRBV3-1 (or the pseudogene TRBV3-2) to TRBJ1-6; perhaps TRBD1 as D (5 bases). CDR1 and CDR2 from the germline V gene are LGHDT and YNNKEL (reference sequence). V lost 6 bases and J 8 bases, leaving 14 bases between the germline ends. This CDR3 spans 14 amino acids. For the CDR3, the DNA is TGTGCCAGCAGTTCACAAGGGGTTCATTCACCCCTCCACTTT. Protein: CASSSQGVHSPLHF.

The chain uses TRBV4-2 and TRBJ1-1; 7 bases match TRBD1. CDR3 length equals 19 residues. The germline CDR1 and CDR2 sequences are LGHNA and YNFKEQ. The trim removed 1 base at V and 5 bases at J, leaving 19 bases unmatched. The CDR3 sequence is CASSQVLVAGGGGRTEAFF. The CDR3 DNA reads TGTGCCAGCAGCCAAGTTTTGGTGGCAGGAGGGGGCGGGAGGACTGAAGCTTTCTTT.

This sequence joins TRBV11-2 and TRBJ1-6; TRBD1 aligns across 8 bases. Germline CDR1 and CDR2: SGHAT and FQNNGV. V trimming: 5 bases; J trimming: 8 bases; junction bases outside the gene matches: 8. The CDR3 has 15 amino acids. The CDR3 here is CASSPRTGSDSPLHF. The CDR3 region has the DNA TGTGCCAGCAGCCCACGGACAGGGTCGGATTCACCCCTCCACTTT.

The chain has TRBV20-1 and TRBJ2-5, with TRBD2 identical over 7 bases. The CDR3 runs 14 residues. J was trimmed by 4 bases and V by 3 bases; bases with no gene match: 8. From germline, CDR1 is DFQATT and CDR2 SNEGSKA (reference sequence). The CDR3 bases are TGCAGTGCTAGTGTAACGGGAGGTCGAGAGACCCAGTACTTC. Its translation is CSASVTGGRETQYF.

The genes are TRBV6-5 and TRBJ2-1, with TRBD2 matching over 7 bases. This CDR3 has 14 residues. V was clipped by 7 bases and J by 3 bases; unmatched bases: 6. Germline loops: CDR1 MNHEY, CDR2 SVGAGI. CDR3 region: CASTVGLNYNEQFF. CDR3 sequence (DNA): TGTGCCAGCACCGTGGGACTAAACTACAATGAGCAGTTCTTC.

The chain links TRBV2 to TRBJ1-4; 8 positions agree with TRBD1. CDR3 size: 12 residues. Losses at the gene ends were 8 bases for V and 12 bases for J; bases not matched to a gene: 8. Germline CDR1 SNHLY, CDR2 FYNNEI. The CDR3 loop is CASGSRTGQLFF. Written as DNA, the CDR3 is TGTGCCAGCGGGTCCCGGACAGGGCAACTGTTTTTT.

The V and J genes are TRBV7-2 and TRBJ2-7; D gene unclear. CDR1 is SGHTA and CDR2 is FQGNSA in the germline V gene. This CDR3 spans 15 amino acids. The germline V and J ends were trimmed by 1 base and 1 base, with 11 bases remaining between them. This CDR3 is CASSLVFGLSYEQYF. The CDR3 coding sequence is TGTGCCAGCAGCTTAGTTTTTGGCCTGTCCTACGAGCAGTACTTC.

The V call is TRBV18, the J call TRBJ1-1; possibly TRBD1 for D (5 bases). This CDR3 is built from 14 residues. Germline CDR1 and CDR2: KGHSH and LQKENI. V was trimmed by 5 bases and J by 1 base, leaving 11 bases between them. Written as DNA, the CDR3 is TGTGCCAGCTCAATGGCAAGGGGGAACACTGAAGCTTTCTTT. Amino acid sequence: CASSMARGNTEAFF.

This clone was found once. CDR3 sequence reads: CASSPFQGLNTEAFF. CDR3 coding DNA: TGTGCCAGCAGCCCGTTTCAGGGCTTGAACACTGAAGCTTTCTTT. The V gene is TRBV3-1 (or the pseudogene TRBV3-2), the J gene TRBJ1-1, with a possible D match to TRBD1 (5 bases). The V end lost 4 bases, the J end lost 0 bases, and 12 bases lay between the germline ends. Per the germline V gene, CDR1 is LGHDT and CDR2 is YNNKEL (reference sequence). The CDR3 spans 15 residues.

V and J are TRBV24-1 and TRBJ2-7; D call uncertain. Deletions cut 3 bases from V and 2 bases from J, with 10 bases between. From germline, CDR1 is KGHDR and CDR2 SFDVKD. This CDR3 spans 14 amino acids. DNA for the CDR3: TGTGCCACCAGTGATCCATCAAACCCCTACGAGCAGTACTTC. It codes for CATSDPSNPYEQYF.

The chain recombines TRBV5-4 with TRBJ2-7; the D gene is possibly TRBD1 (6 bases). Per germline, CDR1 SGHNT and CDR2 YYREEE (reference sequence). The CDR3 has 15 residues. Trimming removed 5 bases from V and 2 bases from J, with 17 bases in between. The DNA of the CDR3 is TGTGCCAGCAGTCCAACAGGGTTCGGGCCCTACGAGCAGTACTTC. It is translated as CASSPTGFGPYEQYF.

The chain recombines TRBV11-3 with TRBJ2-7; TRBD1 matches at 10 bases. After removal of 1 base from V and 6 bases from J, the junction contained 6 bases not matched to a gene. In germline, CDR1 is SGHNT, CDR2 YENEEA. The CDR3 is 15 residues long. CDR3 protein: CASSLGDRGSGEQYF. In DNA, the CDR3 is TGTGCCAGCAGCTTAGGGGACAGGGGATCTGGCGAGCAGTACTTC.

The chain carries TRBV6-5 and TRBJ1-1, with D unclear. This CDR3 is built from 10 residues. Trimming took off 8 bases at V and 7 bases at J, with 8 bases between the two ends. CDR1 and CDR2 (germline): MNHEY, SVGAGI. CDR3 protein: CASGGSEAFF. DNA of the CDR3: TGTGCCAGCGGAGGCAGTGAAGCTTTCTTT.

This clone was found once. The rearrangement links TRBV12-3 or TRBV12-4 to TRBJ2-7, with D uncertain. The CDR3 totals 12 residues. V dropped 3 bases and J dropped 4 bases, with 7 bases sitting between them. CDR3 coding DNA: TGTGCCAGCAGTTTGGAAACATACGAGCAGTACTTC. Amino acid sequence: CASSLETYEQYF.

This sequence joins TRBV12-3 or TRBV12-4 and TRBJ1-5, with unresolved D. The CDR3 has 13 residues. V dropped 5 bases and J dropped 7 bases, with 12 bases sitting between them. CDR3 in DNA: TGTGCCAGCAGTCCCCATCGCGGCCAGCCCCAGCATTTT. Protein: CASSPHRGQPQHF.

V usage is TRBV9 and J usage is TRBJ1-2; tentative D call: TRBD1 (6 bases). Trimming stripped 5 bases from V and 4 bases from J, with 12 bases between. Germline V gene data show CDR1 as SGDLS and CDR2 as YYNGEE. This CDR3 is 13 amino acids long. The CDR3 DNA is TGTGCCAGCAGAAACACAGGGATCTATGGCTACACCTTC. It encodes CASRNTGIYGYTF.

This clone was observed a single time. The chain employs TRBV9 and TRBJ2-1; 10 positions match TRBD1. The germline CDR1 and CDR2 sequences are SGDLS and YYNGEE. The CDR3 loop spans 18 amino acids. V shed 2 bases, J shed 1 base, and the junction held 9 bases outside the gene matches. Written as DNA, the CDR3 is TGTGCCAGCAGCGTCACCTCTGGGACAGGGGTGTCCTACAATGAGCAGTTCTTC. It specifies CASSVTSGTGVSYNEQFF.